The entry below gives a single T cell receptor beta chain sequence along with its context. The data belong to a study of blood T cell repertoires in COVID-19. For the study at large: Material from acute and convalescent COVID-19 was sourced from the United States, Italy and Spain. PBMCs, B-cell-depleted T cells, or T cells provided the cDNA or gDNA that made up the material.

Authors' processing steps: The assay estimated nucleated cells by amplifying reference gene primers. This table comes from immunoSEQ multiplex PCR, and its TCRdb copy is limited to in-frame clones, with some not included. V, J and clone size were drawn from that table, and D and trimming were deduced from the DNA. The top ten hold approximately 3% of the sample, which has around 500,000 clones, 80% to 90% seen once. CDR1 and CDR2 (germline): SGHNT, YYREEE (reference sequence). The ends lost 3 bases at V and 8 bases at J; junction bases unmatched: 5. CDR3 size: 14 residues. Sequencing used peripheral blood. The TCR originated in a human donor in a cohort sampled during active COVID-19. The chain has TRBV5-4 and TRBJ1-2, with 12 bases that match TRBD1. The CDR3 here is CASSSGQGATGYTF. The CDR3 nucleotides read TGTGCCAGCAGCTCGGGACAGGGGGCGACGGGCTACACCTTC.